The 19 T cell receptor beta chains listed next were all sequenced from one sample in a study of T-cell memory formation after mild COVID-19. TCRdb called the 5' RACE reads again in MiXCR, with one record for every CDR3 protein. Seen here are around 340,000 distinct CDR3 sequences, 15% observed once, and the top ten hold more than 20%. Material: PBMCs or a T cell subset sorted from them (not recorded which). These receptors all come from a man aged 18 to 30 who had mild COVID-19 (a few samples of this study predate the infection). Cell type and time point are not known.

This chain joins TRBV27 and TRBJ1-6; TRBD1 agrees at 7 bases. The CDR3 has 15 residues. Germline CDR1 and CDR2: MNHEY and SMNVEV (reference sequence). Trimming at V came to 5 bases and at J to 6 bases, leaving 7 bases not matched to a gene. This CDR3 is CASSPTGLSNSPLHF. CDR3 nucleotide sequence: TGTGCCAGCAGTCCGACAGGGTTAAGTAATTCACCCCTCCACTTT.

The rearrangement uses TRBV11-2 and TRBJ2-7; D is tentatively TRBD1 or TRBD2 (6 bases each). Looked up from germline, CDR1 is SGHAT and CDR2 is FQNNGV. The CDR3 sequence is 15 residues long. V lost 4 bases and J lost 3, with 16 bases in between. The DNA of the CDR3 is TGTGCCAGCAGCTCAGGGGCCGGGGGAAACTACGAGCAGTACTTC. Its protein product is CASSSGAGGNYEQYF.

This clonotype appeared a few times. The chain has TRBV4-1 and TRBJ1-1, with a tentative D call TRBD1 (5 bases). Germline loops: CDR1 MGHRA, CDR2 YSYEKL. The CDR3 is 14 residues long. V gave up 1 base and J gave up 4 bases, with 10 bases separating them. CDR3 nucleotides: TGCGCCAGCAGCCAAGTAAGGGGATCCACTGAAGCTTTCTTT. Translated, it gives CASSQVRGSTEAFF.

The chain combines TRBV12-3 or TRBV12-4 with TRBJ2-7; D gene uncertain. There are 12 residues in the CDR3. The V end was cut by 3 bases, the J end by 6 bases, with 9 bases between. The CDR3 DNA sequence: TGTGCCAGCAGTTTTACTCCCATCGAGCAGTACTTC. It specifies CASSFTPIEQYF.

This clonotype was counted between two and nine times. The gene calls are TRBV20-1 and TRBJ2-2; no reliable D call. CDR3 length: 14 amino acids. V lost 6 bases to trimming and J lost 5 bases, with 16 bases between them. CDR1 is DFQATT and CDR2 is SNEGSKA in the germline V gene (reference sequence). This CDR3 reads CSARTVLATGELFF. CDR3 bases: TGCAGTGCAAGGACCGTGTTGGCGACCGGGGAGCTGTTTTTT.

The gene calls are TRBV24-1 and TRBJ2-3, with 8 bases matching TRBD1. The V and J ends lost 3 bases and 4 bases, in that order; junction bases with no gene match: 5. CDR1 is KGHDR and CDR2 is SFDVKD in the germline V gene. This CDR3 has 15 residues. For the CDR3, the DNA is TGTGCCACCAGTGATCCCGGACAGGGTTCAGATACGCAGTATTTT. Its translation: CATSDPGQGSDTQYF.

Only one count was recorded for this clonotype. The J gene is TRBJ2-1, the V gene TRBV15; D might be TRBD1 (6 bases). The germline V and J ends were trimmed by 0 bases and 6 bases, with 12 bases remaining between them. The germline gives CDR1 LNHNV, CDR2 YYDKDF (reference sequence). This CDR3 region has 15 residues. The CDR3 sequence is CATSRERTVSNEQFF. CDR3 DNA: TGTGCCACCAGCAGAGAGAGGACAGTCTCCAATGAGCAGTTCTTC. Based on the CDR3 plus reference TRBV15 and TRBJ2-1, the full variable domain is DAMVIQNPRYQVTQFGKPVTLSCSQTLNHNVMYWYQQKSSQAPKLLFHYYDKDFNNEADTPDNFQSRRPNTSFCFLDIRSPGLGDTAMYLCATSRERTVSNEQFFGPGTRLTVL.

This clonotype has a handful of counts. Here the CDR3 DNA reads TGTGCCAGCAGCCAAGTGGGCACCTATAATTCACCCCTCCACTTT. This encodes CASSQVGTYNSPLHF. The chain joins TRBV3-1 to TRBJ1-6; D gene unclear. Germline loops: CDR1 LGHDT, CDR2 YNNKEL (reference sequence). Trimming took 1 base from V and 2 from J, leaving 6 bases between them. This CDR3 comprises 15 residues.

This clonotype was seen a handful of times. A junction boundary mismatches the germline segment, possibly from a read error. The V gene is TRBV20-1, the J gene TRBJ2-4; D gene ambiguous. Germline V gene data show CDR1 as DFQATT and CDR2 as SNEGSKA (reference sequence). This CDR3 comprises 12 residues. CDR3 DNA: TGCAGTGTTAGACTAGCCAAAAACATTCAGTACTTC. Translating it yields CSVRLAKNIQYF.

This clonotype was detected a few times. The chain joins TRBV4-2 to TRBJ1-6; a weak D match, TRBD1 (6 bases). With 0 bases removed from V and 9 bases from J, the gap between germline ends came to 12 bases. The CDR3 runs to 15 residues. Germline lookup yields CDR1 LGHNA and CDR2 YNFKEQ. CDR3 region: CASSQDWGASSPLHF. In nucleotides, the CDR3 is TGTGCCAGCAGCCAAGACTGGGGGGCTAGTTCACCCCTCCACTTT.

The chain has TRBV30 and TRBJ2-7, with a weak D call TRBD2 (6 bases). CDR1 is GTSNPN and CDR2 is SVGIG in the germline V gene (reference sequence). Between the trimmed V and J ends, which lost 7 bases and 1 base, there was a span of 8 bases. The CDR3 totals 11 residues. The CDR3 DNA follows: TGTGCCTTGGAGGGGTCCTACGAGCAGTACTTC. This gives the protein CALEGSYEQYF.

This chain links TRBV5-8 with TRBJ2-3, with D possibly being TRBD2 (5 bases). Trimming stripped 1 base from V and 3 bases from J, with 6 bases between. Germline CDR1 SGHTS, CDR2 YDEGEE. CDR3 length: 13 residues. CDR3 sequence: CASSLRRTDTQYF. The CDR3 DNA follows: TGTGCCAGCAGCTTGAGGAGGACAGATACGCAGTATTTT.

This chain uses TRBV28 with TRBJ2-7; a possible D gene is TRBD1 (6 bases). The CDR3 has 14 amino acids. Deletions cut 3 bases from V and 2 bases from J, with 11 bases between. From germline, CDR1 is MDHEN and CDR2 SYDVKM. Here the CDR3 reads CASSFPGQPYEQYV. As DNA, the CDR3 is TGTGCCAGCAGTTTCCCCGGACAGCCCTACGAGCAGTACGTC.

The chain carries TRBV11-2 and TRBJ2-7; the D call may be TRBD1 or TRBD2 (5 bases each). The CDR3 runs to 13 residues. The germline V gene encodes CDR1 SGHAT and CDR2 FQNNGV. V dropped 5 bases and J dropped 12 bases, with 20 bases sitting between them. DNA for the CDR3: TGTGCCAGCAGCCCCCATGTGAGGGGCTTTGCGTACTTC. Its protein product is CASSPHVRGFAYF.

This clonotype has at least ten counts. The gene calls are TRBV7-9 and TRBJ2-3; D gene uncertain. Trimming stripped 1 base from V and 5 bases from J, with 7 bases between. There are 13 residues in the CDR3. Germline CDR1 is SEHNR and CDR2 is FQNEAQ (reference sequence). The CDR3 sequence is CASSLGRGDTQYF. The DNA of the CDR3 is TGTGCCAGCAGCTTAGGCAGAGGAGATACGCAGTATTTT.

This clonotype occurred many times. The junction shows a germline mismatch at one end, possibly a read error. J is TRBJ2-3 and V is TRBV5-1, with 10 bases identical to TRBD1. This CDR3 contains 15 residues. In germline, CDR1 is SGHRS, CDR2 YFSETQ. The DNA for the CDR3 is TGTGCCAGCAGTCTCGGACAGGGGGTCACAGATACGCAGTATTTT. This codes for CASSLGQGVTDTQYF.

J is TRBJ1-2 and V is TRBV10-3; 10 bases match TRBD1. The length of the CDR3 is 13 residues. Germline V gene data show CDR1 as ENHRY and CDR2 as SYGVKD. With V trimmed by 4 bases and J by 5 bases, 1 base remained unmatched. The CDR3 DNA is TGTGCCATCAGTGGGACAGGGGGTTATGGCTACACCTTC. Protein sequence: CAISGTGGYGYTF.

A few counts support this clonotype. The J gene is TRBJ1-6, the V gene TRBV7-9, with D unclear. V was pared by 1 base and J by 5 bases, with 21 bases between. CDR3 length: 19 residues. Germline CDR1 and CDR2: SEHNR and FQNEAQ (reference sequence). The CDR3 nucleotides are TGTGCCAGCAGCTTAGTGGTACCAGGACGGGTGAACGATAATTCACCCCTCCACTTT. This gives the protein CASSLVVPGRVNDNSPLHF. The entire variable domain, with the rest obtained from reference TRBV7-9 and TRBJ1-6, is as follows: DTGVSQNPRHKITKRGQNVTFRCDPISEHNRLYWYRQTLGQGPEFLTYFQNEAQLEKSRLLSDRFSAERPKGSFSTLEIQRTEQGDSAMYLCASSLVVPGRVNDNSPLHFGNGTRLTVT.

This clonotype was found a few times. V is TRBV5-6 and J is TRBJ2-2; either TRBD1 or TRBD2 may supply D (5 bases each). The CDR3 totals 15 residues. Trimming took off 4 bases at V and 3 bases at J, with 13 bases between the two ends. CDR1 and CDR2 (germline): SGHDT, YYEEEE. The CDR3 bases are TGTGCCAGCAGCCCGGGGACGGTCCACACCGGGGAGCTGTTTTTT. It is translated as CASSPGTVHTGELFF.